Below, 14 T cell receptor beta chains from the same sample are listed, as sequenced in a study of cytotoxic CD8 clonotypes in ibrutinib-treated CLL. Generated by immunoSEQ multiplex PCR, the TCRdb table keeps only in-frame clones and is missing some. The table has tens of thousands of clones, approximately 77% seen once. This sample comprised PBMCs, obtained before ibrutinib treatment. Every receptor here comes from a human donor with chronic lymphocytic leukemia.

The table lists this clone with a few counts. The chain has TRBV7-9 and TRBJ1-2; D may be TRBD1 (5 bases). Germline loops: CDR1 SEHNR, CDR2 FQNEAQ (reference sequence). The CDR3 covers 14 residues. Trimming pared 1 base from V and 4 bases from J, leaving 10 bases between. The CDR3 protein is CASSLGSGLYGYTF. DNA for the CDR3: TGTGCCAGCAGCTTAGGTTCGGGGCTCTATGGCTACACCTTC.

The chain is built from TRBV10-3 and TRBJ2-2; 7 bases line up with TRBD1. V was pared by 5 bases and J by 3 bases, with 3 bases of the junction left unmatched. CDR1 is ENHRY and CDR2 is SYGVKD in the germline V gene. The CDR3 consists of 14 residues. The CDR3 sequence: CAISTGADTGELFF. The DNA of the CDR3 is TGTGCCATCAGTACAGGGGCAGACACCGGGGAGCTGTTTTTT.

The genes are TRBV11-3 and TRBJ2-5; unclear D gene. Trimming cost V 6 bases and J 7 bases, with 12 bases left between them. Looked up from germline, CDR1 is SGHNT and CDR2 is YENEEA. This CDR3 is built from 12 residues. The CDR3 sequence is CASSPLSGTQYF. CDR3 nucleotides: TGTGCCAGCAGTCCTCTATCGGGGACCCAGTACTTC.

The chain recombines TRBV19 with TRBJ2-7; D ambiguous. Looked up from germline, CDR1 is LNHDA and CDR2 is SQIVND (reference sequence). The V end was cut by 2 bases, the J end by 4 bases, with 15 bases between. This CDR3 has 15 residues. In DNA form, the CDR3 reads TGTGCCAGTAGTATAAGCCCAACCGACTCGTACGAGCAGTACTTC. The encoded protein is CASSISPTDSYEQYF.

The chain links TRBV19 to TRBJ1-2, with D maybe TRBD1 (5 bases). The germline V and J ends were trimmed by 6 bases and 2 bases, with 10 bases remaining between them. The CDR3 runs to 13 residues. CDR1 is LNHDA and CDR2 is SQIVND in the germline V gene (reference sequence). The CDR3 is CASSPTANYGYTF. CDR3 DNA: TGTGCCAGTAGCCCGACAGCAAACTATGGCTACACCTTC.

CDR3 nucleotide sequence: TGTGCCAGCAGCTTACTCCAACTTGGCGGGGAGCTGTTTTTT. Translating gives CASSLLQLGGELFF. The chain combines TRBV7-9 with TRBJ2-2; D is undetermined. Germline V gene data show CDR1 as SEHNR and CDR2 as FQNEAQ (reference sequence). Between the trimmed V and J ends, which lost 2 bases and 7 bases, there was a span of 11 bases. The CDR3 consists of 14 residues.

This clone was counted once. The genes are TRBV12-5 and TRBJ2-2; either TRBD1 or TRBD2 may fit D (5 bases each). Trimming cost V 1 base and J 0 bases, with 21 bases left between them. Looked up from germline, CDR1 is LGHNT and CDR2 is FRNRAP. The length of the CDR3 is 20 residues. In DNA form, the CDR3 reads TGTGCTAGTGGTTTGGGCATGTCAGGGAGTGGACTTACGAACACCGGGGAGCTGTTTTTT. This sequence encodes CASGLGMSGSGLTNTGELFF.

This clone has just a few counts. The chain carries TRBV25-1 and TRBJ2-7; the D is unclear. The CDR3 extends over 11 amino acids. CDR1 is MGHDK, CDR2 SYGVNS, per germline. The V end was cut by 3 bases, the J end by 7 bases, with 7 bases between. The CDR3 DNA reads as TGTGCCAGCAGTGAGGCTGATGAGCAGTACTTC. This sequence encodes CASSEADEQYF.

The chain recombines TRBV5-8 with TRBJ1-2; D is perhaps TRBD1 (5 bases). The CDR3 is 14 amino acids. Trimming left V 4 bases short and J 0 bases short, with 10 bases between. CDR1 SGHTS and CDR2 YDEGEE come from the germline V gene. CDR3 DNA: TGTGCCAGCAGCCGTGGGGGGACTAACTATGGCTACACCTTC. Translating gives CASSRGGTNYGYTF.

The V and J genes are TRBV11-1 and TRBJ2-7; D is perhaps TRBD1 (5 bases). With 4 bases removed from V and 3 bases from J, the gap between germline ends came to 16 bases. The CDR3 spans 15 residues. Germline V gene sequence: CDR1 SGHAT, CDR2 FQDESV (reference sequence). The CDR3 region has the DNA TGTGCCAGCAGCTCAAGACAAGGGGATTTCTACGAGCAGTACTTC. This sequence encodes CASSSRQGDFYEQYF.

The V call is TRBV18, the J call TRBJ2-7, with no clear D. Germline assignment: CDR1 KGHSH and CDR2 LQKENI. Trimming took 3 bases from V and 6 from J, leaving 9 bases between them. This CDR3 has 12 residues. The CDR3: CASSPEGREQYF. Here the CDR3 DNA reads TGTGCCAGCTCACCCGAAGGTCGCGAGCAGTACTTC. The full variable domain, completed using reference TRBV18 and TRBJ2-7, is NAGVMQNPRHLVRRRGQEARLRCSPMKGHSHVYWYRQLPEEGLKFMVYLQKENIIDESGMPKERFSAEFPKEGPSILRIQQVVRGDSAAYFCASSPEGREQYFGPGTRLTVT.

The rearrangement links TRBV29-1 to TRBJ1-1; D is perhaps TRBD1 (5 bases). Trimming took 6 bases from V and 1 from J, leaving 12 bases between them. The CDR3 is 13 amino acids. CDR1 and CDR2 (germline): SQVTM, ANQGSEA. The CDR3 spells CSVLGGENTEAFF. CDR3 DNA: TGCAGCGTCCTTGGGGGGGAGAACACTGAAGCTTTCTTT. The whole variable domain, remainder taken from reference TRBV29-1 and TRBJ1-1, is SAVISQKPSRDICQRGTSLTIQCQVDSQVTMMFWYRQQPGQSLTLIATANQGSEATYESGFVIDKFPISRPNLTFSTLTVSNMSPEDSSIYLCSVLGGENTEAFFGQGTRLTVV.

CDR3 in amino acids: CASRAGQGAYRETQYF. The CDR3 nucleotides are TGTGCCAGCAGGGCCGGACAGGGGGCTTATCGAGAGACCCAGTACTTC. This chain uses TRBV2 with TRBJ2-5, with TRBD1 matching 11 bases. This CDR3 is 16 amino acids long. Trimming at V came to 6 bases and at J to 4 bases, leaving 10 bases not matched to a gene. From germline, CDR1 is SNHLY and CDR2 FYNNEI.

V usage is TRBV30 and J usage is TRBJ1-5, with D possibly TRBD1 on 5 matching bases. V was clipped by 3 bases and J by 0 bases, with 12 bases between them. The CDR3 length is 15 residues. Germline CDR1 GTSNPN, CDR2 SVGIG (reference sequence). The CDR3 nucleotides are TGTGCCTGGAGCGTGGACGGGGCTAGCAATCAGCCCCAGCATTTT. It specifies CAWSVDGASNQPQHF.